This record covers a single TCR beta chain. This entry belongs to a study of early T cells in non-severe SARS-CoV-2 infection. MiXCR, applied by TCRdb to the 5' RACE reads, yields one record per CDR3 protein. The repertoire holds some 96,000 distinct CDR3 sequences, just under 15% seen once, with less than 6% in the top ten. Input material: whole blood. The receptor was derived from an adult who was a healthcare worker with PCR-confirmed SARS-CoV-2 infection or an uninfected control (not recorded which).

CDR3 nucleotide sequence: TGCAGTGCTAGAGACGCGGACAGGGGAAAGGGACTGAACACTGAAGCTTTCTTT. Protein: CSARDADRGKGLNTEAFF. The chain uses TRBV20-1 and TRBJ1-1, with 9 bases fitting TRBD1. CDR3 length equals 18 residues. Per the germline V gene, CDR1 is DFQATT and CDR2 is SNEGSKA (reference sequence). The V segment lost 0 bases and the J segment 0 bases; nucleotides outside the gene matches: 11.